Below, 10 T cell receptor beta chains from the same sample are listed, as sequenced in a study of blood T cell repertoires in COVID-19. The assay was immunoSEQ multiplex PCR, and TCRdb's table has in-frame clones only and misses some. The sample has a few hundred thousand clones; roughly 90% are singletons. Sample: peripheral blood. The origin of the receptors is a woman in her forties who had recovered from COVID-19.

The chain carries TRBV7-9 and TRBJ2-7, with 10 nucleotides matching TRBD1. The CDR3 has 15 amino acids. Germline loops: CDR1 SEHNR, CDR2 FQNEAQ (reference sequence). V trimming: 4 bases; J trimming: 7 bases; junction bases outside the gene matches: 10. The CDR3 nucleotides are TGTGCCAGCAGCTCCGGACAGGGGGGTACGAAAGAGCAGTACTTC. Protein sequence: CASSSGQGGTKEQYF.

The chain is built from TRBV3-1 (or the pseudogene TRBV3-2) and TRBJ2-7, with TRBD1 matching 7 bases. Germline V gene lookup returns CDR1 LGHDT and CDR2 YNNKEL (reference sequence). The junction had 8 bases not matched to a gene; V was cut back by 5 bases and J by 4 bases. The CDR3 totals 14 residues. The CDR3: CASSSGQIPYEQYF. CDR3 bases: TGTGCCAGCAGCTCGGGACAGATACCTTACGAGCAGTACTTC.

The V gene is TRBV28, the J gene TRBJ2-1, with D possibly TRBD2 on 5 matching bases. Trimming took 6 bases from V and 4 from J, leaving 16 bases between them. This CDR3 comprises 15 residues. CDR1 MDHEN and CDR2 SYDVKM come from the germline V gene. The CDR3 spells CASSASPPGYNEQFF. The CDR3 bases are TGTGCCAGCAGCGCCTCCCCCCCGGGGTACAATGAGCAGTTCTTC.

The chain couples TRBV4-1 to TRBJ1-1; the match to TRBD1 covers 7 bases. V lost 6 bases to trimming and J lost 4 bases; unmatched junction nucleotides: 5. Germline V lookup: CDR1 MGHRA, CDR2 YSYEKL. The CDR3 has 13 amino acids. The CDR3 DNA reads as TGCGCCAGCAGTCGGGACAGCCCCACTGAAGCTTTCTTT. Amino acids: CASSRDSPTEAFF.

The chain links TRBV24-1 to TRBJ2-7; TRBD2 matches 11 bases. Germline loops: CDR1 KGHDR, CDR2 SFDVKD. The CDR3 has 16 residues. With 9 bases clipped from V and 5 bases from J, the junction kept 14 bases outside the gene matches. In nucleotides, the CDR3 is TGTGCCACCTCTGGAGGTAGCGGGAGGGATTTGGACGAGCAGTACTTC. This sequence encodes CATSGGSGRDLDEQYF.

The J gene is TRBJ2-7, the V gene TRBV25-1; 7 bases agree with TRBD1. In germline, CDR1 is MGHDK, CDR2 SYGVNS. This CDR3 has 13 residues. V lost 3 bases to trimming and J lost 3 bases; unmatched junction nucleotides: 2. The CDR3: CASSEGQRYEQYF. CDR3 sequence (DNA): TGTGCCAGCAGTGAGGGACAGCGCTACGAGCAGTACTTC.

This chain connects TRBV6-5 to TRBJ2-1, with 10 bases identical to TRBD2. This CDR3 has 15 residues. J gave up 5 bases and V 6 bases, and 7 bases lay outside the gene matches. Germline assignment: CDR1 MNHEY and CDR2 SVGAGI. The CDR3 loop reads CASRGLALGDNEQFF. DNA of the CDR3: TGTGCCAGCAGGGGACTAGCGTTGGGGGACAATGAGCAGTTCTTC.

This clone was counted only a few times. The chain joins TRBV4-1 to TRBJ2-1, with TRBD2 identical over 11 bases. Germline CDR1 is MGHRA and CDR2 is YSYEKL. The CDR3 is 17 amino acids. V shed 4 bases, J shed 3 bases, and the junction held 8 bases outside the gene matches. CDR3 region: CASSPERLAGYYNEQFF. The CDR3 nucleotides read TGCGCCAGCAGCCCAGAGCGACTAGCGGGGTACTACAATGAGCAGTTCTTC.

The CDR3 region is CASSQTTGGGYGYTF. Here the CDR3 DNA reads TGCGCCAGCAGCCAAACGACAGGGGGGGGCTATGGCTACACCTTC. The chain combines TRBV4-1 with TRBJ1-2; 9 bases are a match to TRBD1. This CDR3 is 15 amino acids long. With V trimmed by 2 bases and J by 4 bases, 5 bases remained unmatched. From germline, CDR1 is MGHRA and CDR2 YSYEKL.

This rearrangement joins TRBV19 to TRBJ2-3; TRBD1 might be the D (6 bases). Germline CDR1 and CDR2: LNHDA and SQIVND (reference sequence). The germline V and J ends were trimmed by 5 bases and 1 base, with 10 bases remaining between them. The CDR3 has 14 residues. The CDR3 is CASSRAGGTDTQYF. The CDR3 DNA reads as TGTGCCAGTAGTCGGGCAGGGGGCACAGATACGCAGTATTTT.